The 25 T cell receptor beta chains in this list originate from one sample, sequenced in a study of blood T cell repertoires in COVID-19. Produced via immunoSEQ multiplex PCR; TCRdb's table is partial and in-frame only. The sample yields about 190,000 clones, roughly 78% seen once. Sequencing input: peripheral blood. Every receptor here comes from a woman of 80 years or more with active or convalescent COVID-19.

This clone has just a few counts. V usage is TRBV24-1 and J usage is TRBJ2-7; 11 bases fit TRBD1. Germline V gives CDR1 KGHDR, CDR2 SFDVKD. With 4 bases clipped from V and 3 bases from J, the junction kept 7 bases outside the gene matches. There are 16 residues in the CDR3. As DNA, the CDR3 is TGTGCCACCAGTGACTCTGGGACAGGGGGTCACTACGAGCAGTACTTC. This codes for CATSDSGTGGHYEQYF.

CDR3 sequence reads: CASSVDPQGAHNYGYTF. The DNA for the CDR3 is TGTGCCAGCAGCGTAGATCCACAGGGGGCCCATAACTATGGCTACACCTTC. V usage is TRBV9 and J usage is TRBJ1-2; 9 bases are shared with TRBD1. Germline CDR1 reads SGDLS; CDR2 reads YYNGEE. This CDR3 is built from 17 residues. Trimming removed 0 bases from V and 1 base from J; junction bases left unmatched: 7.

This clone was picked up one time. The chain has TRBV7-3 and TRBJ2-3, with TRBD2 as a possible D gene (6 bases). The V end was cut by 0 bases, the J end by 5 bases, with 9 bases between. The CDR3 sequence is 14 residues long. Germline values: CDR1 SGHTA, CDR2 FQGTGA. The CDR3 protein is CASSLTSGGDTQYF. Here the CDR3 DNA reads TGTGCCAGCAGCTTAACATCCGGGGGAGATACGCAGTATTTT.

The gene calls are TRBV6-2 or TRBV6-3 and TRBJ2-5, with D uncertain. Trimming took 6 bases from V and 4 from J, leaving 15 bases between them. The germline CDR1 and CDR2 sequences are MNHEY and SVGEGT. The CDR3 covers 14 residues. The CDR3: CASSIRPLLETQYF. The DNA for the CDR3 is TGTGCCAGCAGCATACGCCCCCTACTAGAGACCCAGTACTTC.

The gene calls are TRBV28 and TRBJ2-1; D is perhaps TRBD1 (6 bases). Germline V gene lookup returns CDR1 MDHEN and CDR2 SYDVKM. The CDR3 consists of 15 residues. V lost 4 bases to trimming and J lost 7 bases, with 17 bases between them. The CDR3 DNA reads as TGTGCCAGCAGTTCTGGGGGCTACTTCTTTAATGAGCAGTTCTTC. It is translated as CASSSGGYFFNEQFF.

This chain joins TRBV3-1 (or the pseudogene TRBV3-2) and TRBJ1-2, with TRBD1 matching over 7 bases. V was pared by 0 bases and J by 11 bases, with 6 bases of the junction left unmatched. The CDR3 runs 13 residues. CDR1 is LGHDT and CDR2 is YNNKEL in the germline V gene (reference sequence). CDR3 in amino acids: CASSQEDRQVYTF. CDR3 nucleotide sequence: TGTGCCAGCAGCCAAGAGGACAGGCAAGTTTACACCTTC.

The CDR3 DNA follows: TGTGCCAGCAGTTTACGGCTAGCGGTACGAGATACGCAGTATTTT. Translated, it gives CASSLRLAVRDTQYF. The rearrangement joins TRBV27 to TRBJ2-3; 7 bases match TRBD2. V shed 2 bases, J shed 5 bases, and the junction held 7 bases outside the gene matches. CDR1 and CDR2 (germline): MNHEY, SMNVEV (reference sequence). The CDR3 sequence is 15 residues long.

This chain links TRBV4-3 with TRBJ1-2; 9 nucleotides line up with TRBD1. With 1 base clipped from V and 5 bases from J, the junction kept 5 bases outside the gene matches. The V gene's germline CDR1 is LGHNA and CDR2 YSLEER. The CDR3 has 15 amino acids. CDR3: CASSQAVGQGYGYTF. The CDR3 coding sequence is TGCGCCAGCAGCCAAGCCGTTGGACAGGGGTATGGCTACACCTTC.

The chain combines TRBV11-2 with TRBJ2-1; TRBD1 matches at 8 bases. Trimming at V came to 5 bases and at J to 2 bases, leaving 2 bases not matched to a gene. The CDR3 covers 14 residues. CDR1 and CDR2 from the germline V gene are SGHAT and FQNNGV. The CDR3 spells CASSRTGTYNEQFF. The CDR3 DNA reads TGTGCCAGCAGCCGGACAGGGACCTACAATGAGCAGTTCTTC.

This chain uses TRBV5-1 with TRBJ1-1; TRBD1 agrees at 8 bases. The CDR3 consists of 17 residues. In germline, CDR1 is SGHRS, CDR2 YFSETQ. V shed 4 bases and J 0 bases; nucleotides not matched to a gene: 11. The CDR3 DNA is TGCGCCAGCAGCCTTTCCGAGGGGACAGGAATGAACACTGAAGCTTTCTTT. It is translated as CASSLSEGTGMNTEAFF.

V is TRBV18 and J is TRBJ1-1, with TRBD1 as a possible D gene (6 bases). The V gene's germline CDR1 is KGHSH and CDR2 LQKENI. V was clipped by 0 bases and J by 0 bases, with 8 bases between them. There are 15 residues in the CDR3. The CDR3 region is CASSPPGHLNTEAFF. The DNA of the CDR3 is TGTGCCAGCTCACCACCGGGACACCTGAACACTGAAGCTTTCTTT. Looking up the rest from reference TRBV18 and TRBJ1-1 gives the full variable domain: NAGVMQNPRHLVRRRGQEARLRCSPMKGHSHVYWYRQLPEEGLKFMVYLQKENIIDESGMPKERFSAEFPKEGPSILRIQQVVRGDSAAYFCASSPPGHLNTEAFFGQGTRLTVV.

V gene TRBV5-4 combines with J gene TRBJ1-2, with 11 positions matching TRBD1. Germline V CDR1 and CDR2: SGHNT, YYREEE (reference sequence). The CDR3 runs 16 residues. After removal of 4 bases from V and 5 bases from J, the junction contained 10 bases not matched to a gene. The chain's CDR3 is CASSGGQGGVGYGYTF. DNA of the CDR3: TGTGCCAGCAGCGGGGGACAGGGGGGAGTAGGATATGGCTACACCTTC.

The chain combines TRBV3-1 (or the pseudogene TRBV3-2) with TRBJ2-7; 8 nucleotides agree with TRBD1. CDR1 LGHDT and CDR2 YNNKEL come from the germline V gene (reference sequence). This CDR3 contains 15 residues. The V gene end was trimmed by 7 bases and the J gene end by 0 bases; junction bases not matched to a gene: 8. In nucleotides, the CDR3 is TGTGCCAGCAACTCTGGGACAGGCCTCTCCTACGAGCAGTACTTC. Translation gives CASNSGTGLSYEQYF.

This clone occurred once. The rearrangement joins TRBV19 to TRBJ2-3; perhaps TRBD1 as D (5 bases). CDR3 length: 14 amino acids. Trimming took off 5 bases at V and 6 bases at J, with 15 bases between the two ends. Per germline, CDR1 LNHDA and CDR2 SQIVND (reference sequence). The CDR3 DNA reads TGTGCCAGTAGTTCTTCAGGGCTCAGGGATACGCAGTATTTT. Amino acid sequence: CASSSSGLRDTQYF.

The chain carries TRBV5-1 and TRBJ2-2; D is undetermined. Germline assignment: CDR1 SGHRS and CDR2 YFSETQ. The CDR3 covers 17 residues. The ends were cut back, 3 bases at V and 1 base at J, with 16 bases in the middle. CDR3 sequence (DNA): TGCGCCAGCAGCTCAAGCCCTCGAGACTTGAACACCGGGGAGCTGTTTTTT. Translated: CASSSSPRDLNTGELFF.

The V and J genes are TRBV19 and TRBJ1-1, with D unclear. Per germline, CDR1 LNHDA and CDR2 SQIVND (reference sequence). V shed 6 bases and J shed 1 base, with 15 bases lying between them. This CDR3 comprises 15 residues. CDR3 amino acids: CASRNREITNTEAFF. CDR3 sequence (DNA): TGTGCCAGTAGGAACCGGGAGATTACGAACACTGAAGCTTTCTTT.

V usage is TRBV12-3 or TRBV12-4 and J usage is TRBJ1-1; D unresolved. This CDR3 has 12 residues. V lost 3 bases and J lost 11, with 13 bases in between. Here the CDR3 reads CASSLVARLAFF. The CDR3 DNA is TGTGCCAGCAGTTTGGTTGCCAGGCTGGCTTTCTTT.

The chain recombines TRBV2 with TRBJ1-5, with 12 bases lining up with TRBD1. Germline trimming cut 7 bases from V and 5 bases from J; bases unmatched to any gene: 9. CDR1 is SNHLY, CDR2 FYNNEI, per germline. This CDR3 is built from 16 residues. CDR3 nucleotide sequence: TGTGCCAGCACCCGCCGGGACAGGGGGCGGGATCAGCCCCAGCATTTT. Protein sequence: CASTRRDRGRDQPQHF.

The V gene is TRBV7-2, the J gene TRBJ1-5; 7 bases match TRBD1. The germline V gene encodes CDR1 SGHTA and CDR2 FQGNSA. The CDR3 has 15 amino acids. With 1 base clipped from V and 5 bases from J, the junction kept 5 bases outside the gene matches. The CDR3 loop is CASSLGQGRDQPQHF. For the CDR3, the DNA is TGTGCCAGCAGCTTAGGACAGGGTAGGGATCAGCCCCAGCATTTT.

To note about this clone: Other DNA sequences in the same sample also yield this CDR3. The V call is TRBV14, the J call TRBJ1-2, with D perhaps matching TRBD1 (5 bases). The CDR3 is 14 residues long. Germline V gene data show CDR1 as SGHDN and CDR2 as FVKESK. V was cut by 1 base and J by 4 bases, with 10 bases left in between. This CDR3 reads CASSQVQGPYGYTF. The CDR3 coding sequence is TGTGCCAGCAGCCAAGTGCAGGGCCCCTATGGCTACACCTTC.

CDR3 residues: CASSFLPSGNTIYF. The CDR3 DNA reads TGTGCCAGCAGTTTTCTACCCTCTGGAAACACCATATATTTT. J is TRBJ1-3 and V is TRBV28; no firm D call. CDR3 size: 14 residues. Per the germline V gene, CDR1 is MDHEN and CDR2 is SYDVKM. Deletions cut 3 bases from V and 0 bases from J, with 6 bases between.

The chain combines TRBV2 with TRBJ1-3, with no clear D. CDR1 and CDR2 from the germline V gene are SNHLY and FYNNEI. There are 15 residues in the CDR3. Trimming cost V 3 bases and J 0 bases, with 9 bases left between them. The CDR3: CASSDAGSSGNTIYF. CDR3 bases: TGTGCCAGCAGTGATGCGGGGAGCTCTGGAAACACCATATATTTT.

This clone came up a few times. The chain carries TRBV6-6 and TRBJ2-1, with D possibly being TRBD2 (6 bases). Trimming removed 4 bases at V and 6 bases at J, with 13 bases between. This CDR3 is built from 14 residues. CDR1 and CDR2 from the germline V gene are MNHNY and SVGAGI (reference sequence). CDR3 bases: TGTGCCAGCAGTTTCGGCGGGACTCTCAATGAGCAGTTCTTC. The encoded protein is CASSFGGTLNEQFF.

The rearrangement uses TRBV28 and TRBJ2-7; 11 bases match TRBD1. J lost 2 bases, V lost 6 bases, and 6 bases had no gene match. Germline-derived CDR1 and CDR2 are MDHEN and SYDVKM. The CDR3 has 15 residues. As DNA, the CDR3 is TGTGCCAGCAGAGCGGGGACAGGGGGGCCCTACGAGCAGTACTTC. Amino acid sequence: CASRAGTGGPYEQYF.

The V call is TRBV6-5, the J call TRBJ1-2, with 8 bases fitting TRBD1. Per the germline V gene, CDR1 is MNHEY and CDR2 is SVGAGI. J gave up 2 bases and V 4 bases, and 6 bases lay outside the gene matches. The CDR3 sequence is 15 residues long. The CDR3 reads CASSFRQGRNYGYTF. DNA for the CDR3: TGTGCCAGCAGTTTCAGACAGGGGAGAAACTATGGCTACACCTTC.